The clone carrying this TCR beta chain has more than one count but fewer than ten. Antigen: not known. With 2 bases clipped from V and 7 bases from J, the junction kept 3 bases outside the gene matches. The CDR3 extends over 15 amino acids. Germline lookup yields CDR1 SEHNR and CDR2 FQNEAQ (reference sequence). The data derive from a study of response to subunit inactivated influenza vaccine. TCRdb processed the RT-PCR reads anew with MiXCR; each CDR3 protein has one entry. The repertoire holds under 550,000 distinct CDR3 sequences, with approximately 7.1% as singletons. The study's findings and limits: Every seasonal influenza vaccination brings in few new T cells, the authors suggested.

The sequenced sample was PBMCs from blood, obtained roughly 24 months after vaccination. This chain joins TRBV7-9 and TRBJ1-6, with 9 nucleotides matching TRBD1. The TCR was taken from a man between 50 and 70 years old who received an inactivated influenza vaccine. The CDR3 protein is CASSLQGQGNSPLHF. In DNA form, the CDR3 reads TGTGCCAGCAGCTTACAGGGACAGGGAAATTCACCCCTCCACTTT.